This entry features one TCR beta chain sequence. Antigen unknown. 60 Vbeta and 13 Jbeta primers were used in PCR. Assay used: immunoSEQ multiplex PCR; TCRdb lists only in-frame clones, some missing. This sample has under 150,000 clones, with nearly 85% found just once. V lost 3 bases, J lost 5 bases, and 14 bases lay in between. The CDR3 has 15 residues. Germline CDR1 and CDR2: MNHEY and SMNVEV (reference sequence). These data originate in a study of cytomegalovirus exposure and HLA in healthy donors. Study results and caveats: As a later analysis revealed, most CMV-associated TCR beta chains appeared HLA-restricted.

The sequence was obtained from a male donor in good health and CMV-seronegative. The chain carries TRBV27 and TRBJ1-5; D remains unclear. The sample taken for sequencing was PBMCs. CDR3 nucleotide sequence: TGTGCCAGCAGTTTTAGCGGGGTATTAGATCAGCCCCAGCATTTT. This encodes CASSFSGVLDQPQHF.